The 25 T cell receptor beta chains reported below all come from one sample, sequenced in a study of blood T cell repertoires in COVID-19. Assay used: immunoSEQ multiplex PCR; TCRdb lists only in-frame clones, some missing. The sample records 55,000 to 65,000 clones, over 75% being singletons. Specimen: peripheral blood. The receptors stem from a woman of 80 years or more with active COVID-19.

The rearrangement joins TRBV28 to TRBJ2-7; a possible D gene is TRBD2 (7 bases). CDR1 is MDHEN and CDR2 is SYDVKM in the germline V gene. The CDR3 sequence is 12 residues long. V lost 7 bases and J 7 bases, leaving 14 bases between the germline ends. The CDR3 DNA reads TGTGCCAGCACCGAGGGGGGGTGGGAGCAGTACTTC. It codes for CASTEGGWEQYF.

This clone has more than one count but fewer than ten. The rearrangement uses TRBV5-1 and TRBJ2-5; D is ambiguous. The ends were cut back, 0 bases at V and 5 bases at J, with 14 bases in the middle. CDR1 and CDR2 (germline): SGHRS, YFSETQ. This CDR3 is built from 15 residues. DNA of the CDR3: TGCGCCAGCAGCTTGGTCCAGTCCTTCGGGGAGACCCAGTACTTC. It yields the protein CASSLVQSFGETQYF.

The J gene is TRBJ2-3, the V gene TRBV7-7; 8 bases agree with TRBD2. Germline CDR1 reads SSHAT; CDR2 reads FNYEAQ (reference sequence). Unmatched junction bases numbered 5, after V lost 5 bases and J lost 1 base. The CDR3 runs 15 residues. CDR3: CASSVGRGGTDTQYF. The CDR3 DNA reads TGTGCCAGCAGCGTGGGGCGGGGGGGCACAGATACGCAGTATTTT.

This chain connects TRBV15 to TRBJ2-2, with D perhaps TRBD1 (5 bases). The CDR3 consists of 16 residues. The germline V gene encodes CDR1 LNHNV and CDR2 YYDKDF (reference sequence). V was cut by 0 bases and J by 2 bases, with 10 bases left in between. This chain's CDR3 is CATSRDFDRNTGELFF. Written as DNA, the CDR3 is TGTGCCACCAGCAGAGATTTTGACAGAAACACCGGGGAGCTGTTTTTT.

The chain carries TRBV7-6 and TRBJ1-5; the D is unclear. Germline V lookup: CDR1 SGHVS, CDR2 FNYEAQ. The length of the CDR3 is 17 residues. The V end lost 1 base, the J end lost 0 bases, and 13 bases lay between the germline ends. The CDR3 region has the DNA TGTGCCAGCAGCTTAGGTGGCGGGATACATAGCAATCAGCCCCAGCATTTT. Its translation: CASSLGGGIHSNQPQHF.

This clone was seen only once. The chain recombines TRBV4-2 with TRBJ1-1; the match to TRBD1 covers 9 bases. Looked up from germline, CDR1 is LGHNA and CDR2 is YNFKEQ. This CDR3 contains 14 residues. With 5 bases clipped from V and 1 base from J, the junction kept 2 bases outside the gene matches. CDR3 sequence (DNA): TGTGCCAGCAGCGCGGGACAGGGGAACACTGAAGCTTTCTTT. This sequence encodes CASSAGQGNTEAFF.

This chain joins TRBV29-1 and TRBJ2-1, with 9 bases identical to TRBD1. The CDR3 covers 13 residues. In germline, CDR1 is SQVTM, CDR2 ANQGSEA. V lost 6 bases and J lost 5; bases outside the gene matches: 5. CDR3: CSVGRDRDNEQFF. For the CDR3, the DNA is TGCAGCGTGGGCCGGGACAGGGACAATGAGCAGTTCTTC.

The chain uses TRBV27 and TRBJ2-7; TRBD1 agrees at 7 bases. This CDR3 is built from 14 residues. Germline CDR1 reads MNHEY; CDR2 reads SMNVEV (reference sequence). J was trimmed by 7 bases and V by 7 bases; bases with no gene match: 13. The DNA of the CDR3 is TGTGCCAGCATCGAGGGCAGGGGGTCGGGGGAGCAGTACTTC. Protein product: CASIEGRGSGEQYF.

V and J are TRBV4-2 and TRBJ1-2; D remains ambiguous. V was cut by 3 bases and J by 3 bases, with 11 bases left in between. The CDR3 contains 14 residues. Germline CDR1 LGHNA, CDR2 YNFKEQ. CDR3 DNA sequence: TGTGCCAGCAGCCAGACACCTTCTGACTATGGCTACACCTTC. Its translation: CASSQTPSDYGYTF.

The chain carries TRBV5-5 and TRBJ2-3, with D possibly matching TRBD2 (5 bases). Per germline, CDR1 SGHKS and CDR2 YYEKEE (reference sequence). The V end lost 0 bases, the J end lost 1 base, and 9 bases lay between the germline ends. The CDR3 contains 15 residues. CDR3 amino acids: CASSLDEGRTDTQYF. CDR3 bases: TGTGCCAGCAGCTTGGACGAGGGTCGCACAGATACGCAGTATTTT.

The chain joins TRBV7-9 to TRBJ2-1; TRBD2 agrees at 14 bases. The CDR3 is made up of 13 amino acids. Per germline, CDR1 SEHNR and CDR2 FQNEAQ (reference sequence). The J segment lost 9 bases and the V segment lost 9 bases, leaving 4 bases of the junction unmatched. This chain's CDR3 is CARGTSGSGEQFF. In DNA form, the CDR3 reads TGTGCCAGAGGGACTAGCGGGAGTGGTGAGCAGTTCTTC.

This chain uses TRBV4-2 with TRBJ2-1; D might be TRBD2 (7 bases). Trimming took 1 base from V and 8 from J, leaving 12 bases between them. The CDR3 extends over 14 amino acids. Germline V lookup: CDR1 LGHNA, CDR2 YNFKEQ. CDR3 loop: CASSQGEGGDEQFF. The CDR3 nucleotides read TGTGCCAGCAGCCAAGGGGAGGGGGGCGATGAGCAGTTCTTC.

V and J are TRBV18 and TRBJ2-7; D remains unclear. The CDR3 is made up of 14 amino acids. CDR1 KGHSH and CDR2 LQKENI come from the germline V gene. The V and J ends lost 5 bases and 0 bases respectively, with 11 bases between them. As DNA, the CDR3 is TGTGCCAGCTCATCCTCAGGTTACTCCTACGAGCAGTACGTC. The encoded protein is CASSSSGYSYEQYV.

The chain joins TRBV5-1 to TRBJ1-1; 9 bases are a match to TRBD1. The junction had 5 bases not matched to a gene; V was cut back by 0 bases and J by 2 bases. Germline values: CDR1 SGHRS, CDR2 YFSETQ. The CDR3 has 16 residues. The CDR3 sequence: CASSLGTGVINTEAFF. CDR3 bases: TGCGCCAGCAGCTTGGGGACAGGGGTCATAAACACTGAAGCTTTCTTT.

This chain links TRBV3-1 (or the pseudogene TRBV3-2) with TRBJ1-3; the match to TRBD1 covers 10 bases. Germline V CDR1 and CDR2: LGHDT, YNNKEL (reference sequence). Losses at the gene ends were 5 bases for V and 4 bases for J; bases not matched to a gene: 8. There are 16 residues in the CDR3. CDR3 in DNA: TGTGCCAGCAGCATGACGACAGGGGGCGTCGGAAACACCATATATTTT. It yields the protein CASSMTTGGVGNTIYF.

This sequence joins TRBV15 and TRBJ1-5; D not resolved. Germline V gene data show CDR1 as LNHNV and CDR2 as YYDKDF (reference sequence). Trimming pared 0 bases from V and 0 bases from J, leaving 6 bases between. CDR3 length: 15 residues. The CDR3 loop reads CATSREPGSNQPQHF. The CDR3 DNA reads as TGTGCCACCAGCAGAGAGCCAGGTAGCAATCAGCCCCAGCATTTT.

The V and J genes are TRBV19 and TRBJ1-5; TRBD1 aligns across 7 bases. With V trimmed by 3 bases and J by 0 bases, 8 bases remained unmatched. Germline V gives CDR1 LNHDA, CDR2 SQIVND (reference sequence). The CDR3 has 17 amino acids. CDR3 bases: TGTGCCAGTAGTATCTGGACAGGCACATATAGCAATCAGCCCCAGCATTTT. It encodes CASSIWTGTYSNQPQHF.

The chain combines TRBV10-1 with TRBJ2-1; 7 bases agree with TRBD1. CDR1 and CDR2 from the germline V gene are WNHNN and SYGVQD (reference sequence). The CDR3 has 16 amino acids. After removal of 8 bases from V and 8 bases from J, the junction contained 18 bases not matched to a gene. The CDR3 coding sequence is TGCGCCAGCGCCCCGCATGGGGACAGCCTTACCGATGAGCAGTTCTTC. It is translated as CASAPHGDSLTDEQFF.

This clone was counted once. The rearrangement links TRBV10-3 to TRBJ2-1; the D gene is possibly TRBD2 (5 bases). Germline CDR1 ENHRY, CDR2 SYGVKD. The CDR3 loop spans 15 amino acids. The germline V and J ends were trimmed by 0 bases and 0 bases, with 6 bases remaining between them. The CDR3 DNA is TGTGCCATCAGTGAGTCACGGGGCTCCTACAATGAGCAGTTCTTC. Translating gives CAISESRGSYNEQFF.

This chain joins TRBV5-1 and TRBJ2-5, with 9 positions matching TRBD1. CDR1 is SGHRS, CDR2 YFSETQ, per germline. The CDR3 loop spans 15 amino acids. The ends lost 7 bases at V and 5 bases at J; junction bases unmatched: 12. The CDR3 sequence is CASHSQGTGRETQYF. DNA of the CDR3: TGCGCCAGCCACTCTCAGGGGACAGGGCGCGAGACCCAGTACTTC.

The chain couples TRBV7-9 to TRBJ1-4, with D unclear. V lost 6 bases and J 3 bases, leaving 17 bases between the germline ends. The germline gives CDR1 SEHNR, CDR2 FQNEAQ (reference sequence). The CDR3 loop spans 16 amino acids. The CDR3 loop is CASRPPLRHSNEKLFF. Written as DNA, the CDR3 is TGTGCCAGCAGACCCCCCCTCAGGCACTCTAATGAAAAACTGTTTTTT.

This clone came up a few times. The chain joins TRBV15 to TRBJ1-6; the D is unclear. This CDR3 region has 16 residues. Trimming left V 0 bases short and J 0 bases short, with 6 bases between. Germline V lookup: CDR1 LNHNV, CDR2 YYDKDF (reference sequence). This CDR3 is CATSRDYGSYNSPLHF. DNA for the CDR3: TGTGCCACCAGCAGAGATTACGGCTCCTATAATTCACCCCTCCACTTT.

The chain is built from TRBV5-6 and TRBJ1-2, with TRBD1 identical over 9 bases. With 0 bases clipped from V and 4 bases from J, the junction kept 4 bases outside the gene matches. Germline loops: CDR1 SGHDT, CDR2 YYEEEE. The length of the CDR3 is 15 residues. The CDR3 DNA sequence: TGTGCCAGCAGCTTGGGGGACAGGGCATCCTATGGCTACACCTTC. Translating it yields CASSLGDRASYGYTF.

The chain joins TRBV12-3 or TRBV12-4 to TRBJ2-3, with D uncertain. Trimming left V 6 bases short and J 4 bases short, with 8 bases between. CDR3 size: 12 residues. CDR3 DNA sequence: TGTGCCAGCAGCCCGCTAGCAGATACGCAGTATTTT. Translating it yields CASSPLADTQYF.

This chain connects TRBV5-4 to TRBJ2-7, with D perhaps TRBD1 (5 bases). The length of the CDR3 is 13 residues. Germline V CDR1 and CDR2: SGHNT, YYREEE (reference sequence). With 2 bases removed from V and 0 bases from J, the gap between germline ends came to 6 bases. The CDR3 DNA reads TGTGCCAGCAGCTTTCAGGGCTCCTACGAGCAGTACGTC. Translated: CASSFQGSYEQYV.